A single T cell receptor (beta chain) is shown here with its context. The data are from a study of TIL therapy for anti-PD-1-resistant metastatic lung cancer. Overall study: Median patient age was about 56, ranging about 35-80 years. By whole-exome sequencing, median non-synonymous tumor mutation burden was approximately 1.4 mutations per megabase.

Sequencing used immunoSEQ v3. Data came from immunoSEQ multiplex PCR; TCRdb stores just in-frame clones and leaves some out. The repertoire holds 6,500 or so clones, with under 65% as singletons. Germline CDR1 is LNHNV and CDR2 is YYDKDF (reference sequence). Trimming stripped 3 bases from V and 7 bases from J, with 40 bases between. The CDR3 sequence is 23 residues long. Described time point: pre-treatment sample, taken before nivolumab and TIL therapy. Pleural nodules or supraclavicular lymph nodes made up most of the excised metastases sampled. Progressing patients received lymphodepletion, expanded TIL infusion and IL-2. Adults with stage 4 NSCLC were enrolled in a phase I trial.

The V and J genes are TRBV15 and TRBJ2-1; either TRBD1 or TRBD2 may supply D (5 bases each). The sample was tumor tissue, taken at baseline. The source is a person aged 30 to 80 with non-small cell lung cancer. The CDR3 loop is CATSRDPIRVLWETVAPGNEQFF. CDR3 nucleotide sequence: TGTGCCACCAGCAGGGACCCAATCCGGGTCCTCTGGGAGACAGTTGCCCCTGGGAATGAGCAGTTCTTC.